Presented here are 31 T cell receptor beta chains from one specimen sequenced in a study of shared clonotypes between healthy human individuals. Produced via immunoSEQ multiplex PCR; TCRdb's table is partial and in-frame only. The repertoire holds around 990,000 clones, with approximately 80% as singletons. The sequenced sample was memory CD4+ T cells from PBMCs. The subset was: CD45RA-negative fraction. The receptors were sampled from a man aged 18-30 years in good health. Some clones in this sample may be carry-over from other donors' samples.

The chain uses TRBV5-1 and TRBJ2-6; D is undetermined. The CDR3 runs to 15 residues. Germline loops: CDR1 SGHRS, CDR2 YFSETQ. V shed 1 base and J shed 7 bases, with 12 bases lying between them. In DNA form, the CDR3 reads TGCGCCAGCAGCTTGATACAAAGCAACGCCAACGTCCTGACTTTC. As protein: CASSLIQSNANVLTF.

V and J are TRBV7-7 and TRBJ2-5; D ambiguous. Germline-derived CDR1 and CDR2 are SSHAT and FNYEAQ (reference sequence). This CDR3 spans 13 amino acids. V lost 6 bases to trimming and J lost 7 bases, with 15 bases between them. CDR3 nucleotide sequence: TGTGCCAGCAGTCCGAAGAACGGTAGGACCCAGTACTTC. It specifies CASSPKNGRTQYF. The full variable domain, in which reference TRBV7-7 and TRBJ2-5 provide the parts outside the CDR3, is GAGVSQSPRYKVTKRGQDVTLRCDPISSHATLYWYQQALGQGPEFLTYFNYEAQPDKSGLPSDRFSAERPEGSISTLTIQRTEQRDSAMYRCASSPKNGRTQYFGPGTRLLVL.

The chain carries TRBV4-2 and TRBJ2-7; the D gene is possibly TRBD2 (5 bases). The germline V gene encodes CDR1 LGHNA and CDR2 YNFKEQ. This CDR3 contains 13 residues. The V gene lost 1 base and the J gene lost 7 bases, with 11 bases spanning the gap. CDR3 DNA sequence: TGTGCCAGCAGCCAAGGAAGTATAGCGGAGCAGTACTTC. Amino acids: CASSQGSIAEQYF.

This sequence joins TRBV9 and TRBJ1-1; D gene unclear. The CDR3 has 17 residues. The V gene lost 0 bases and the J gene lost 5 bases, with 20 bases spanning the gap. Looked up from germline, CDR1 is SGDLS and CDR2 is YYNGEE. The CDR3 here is CASSVGFRDSAETEAFF. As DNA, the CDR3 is TGTGCCAGCAGCGTAGGGTTCCGGGATTCAGCGGAAACTGAAGCTTTCTTT.

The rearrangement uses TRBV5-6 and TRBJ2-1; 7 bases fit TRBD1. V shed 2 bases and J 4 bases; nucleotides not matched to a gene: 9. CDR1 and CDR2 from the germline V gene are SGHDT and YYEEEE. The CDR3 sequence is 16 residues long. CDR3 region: CASSFLPRGLYNEQFF. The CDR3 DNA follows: TGTGCCAGCAGCTTCCTCCCTAGGGGGCTTTACAATGAGCAGTTCTTC.

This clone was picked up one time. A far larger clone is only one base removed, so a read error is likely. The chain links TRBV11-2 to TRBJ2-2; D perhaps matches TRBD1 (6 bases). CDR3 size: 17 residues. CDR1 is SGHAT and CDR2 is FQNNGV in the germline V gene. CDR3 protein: CASSHIQGSRKAGKLFF. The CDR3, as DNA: TGTGCCAGCAGCCATATACAGGGCTCACGTAAGGCCGGGAAGCTGTTTTTT.

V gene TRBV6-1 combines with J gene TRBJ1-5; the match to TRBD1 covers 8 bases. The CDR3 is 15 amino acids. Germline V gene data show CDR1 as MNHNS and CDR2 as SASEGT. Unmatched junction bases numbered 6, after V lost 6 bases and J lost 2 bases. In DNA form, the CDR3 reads TGTGCCAGCAGGGGGGACAGGATTGGCAATCAGCCCCAGCATTTT. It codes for CASRGDRIGNQPQHF.

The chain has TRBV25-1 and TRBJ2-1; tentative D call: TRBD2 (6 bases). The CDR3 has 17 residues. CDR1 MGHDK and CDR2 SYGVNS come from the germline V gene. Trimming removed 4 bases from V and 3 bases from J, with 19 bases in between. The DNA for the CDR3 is TGTGCCAGCAGTGGCTCCTGGGCGGGACCTATCTACAATGAGCAGTTCTTC. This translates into CASSGSWAGPIYNEQFF. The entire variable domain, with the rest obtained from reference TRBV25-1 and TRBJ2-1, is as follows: EADIYQTPRYLVIGTGKKITLECSQTMGHDKMYWYQQDPGMELHLIHYSYGVNSTEKGDLSSESTVSRIRTEHFPLTLESARPSHTSQYLCASSGSWAGPIYNEQFFGPGTRLTVL.

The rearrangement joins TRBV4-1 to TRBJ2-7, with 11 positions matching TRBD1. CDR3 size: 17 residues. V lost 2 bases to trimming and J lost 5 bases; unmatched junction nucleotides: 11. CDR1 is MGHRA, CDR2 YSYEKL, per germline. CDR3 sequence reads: CASSQPGQGASSDEQYF. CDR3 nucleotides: TGCGCCAGCAGCCAACCCGGACAGGGGGCCTCTTCTGACGAGCAGTACTTC.

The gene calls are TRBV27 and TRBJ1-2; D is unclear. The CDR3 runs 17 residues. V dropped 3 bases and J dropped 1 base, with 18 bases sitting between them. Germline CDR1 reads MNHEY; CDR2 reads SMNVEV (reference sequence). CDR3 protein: CASSFSSGGRDNYGYTF. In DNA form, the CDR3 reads TGTGCCAGCAGTTTTAGCTCGGGAGGGAGGGATAACTATGGCTACACCTTC.

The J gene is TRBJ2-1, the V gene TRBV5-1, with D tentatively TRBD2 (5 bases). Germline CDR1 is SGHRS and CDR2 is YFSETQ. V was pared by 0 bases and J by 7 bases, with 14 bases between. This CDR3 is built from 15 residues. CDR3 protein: CASSLGSGEVNEQFF. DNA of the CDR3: TGCGCCAGCAGCTTGGGGTCCGGGGAAGTTAATGAGCAGTTCTTC.

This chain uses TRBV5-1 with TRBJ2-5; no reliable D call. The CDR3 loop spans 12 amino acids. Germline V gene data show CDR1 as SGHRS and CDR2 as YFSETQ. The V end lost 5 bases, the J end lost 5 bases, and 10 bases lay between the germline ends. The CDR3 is CASSEVMETQYF. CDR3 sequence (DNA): TGCGCCAGCAGTGAAGTGATGGAGACCCAGTACTTC.

The chain's CDR3 is CASSSPSGGYEQYF. The CDR3 coding sequence is TGTGCCAGCAGTTCCCCTAGCGGGGGCTACGAGCAGTACTTC. The V and J genes are TRBV28 and TRBJ2-7, with 10 nucleotides matching TRBD2. The trim removed 4 bases at V and 3 bases at J, leaving 3 bases unmatched. Per germline, CDR1 MDHEN and CDR2 SYDVKM. The CDR3 is 14 residues long. The full variable domain, rest sourced from reference TRBV28 and TRBJ2-7, is DVKVTQSSRYLVKRTGEKVFLECVQDMDHENMFWYRQDPGLGLRLIYFSYDVKMKEKGDIPEGYSVSREKKERFSLILESASTNQTSMYLCASSSPSGGYEQYFGPGTRLTVT.

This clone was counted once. CDR3 in DNA: TGTGCCAGCAGCTTAGAGGGAACTAACACCGGGGAGCTGTTTTTT. This translates into CASSLEGTNTGELFF. J is TRBJ2-2 and V is TRBV7-3, with TRBD2 as a possible D gene (5 bases). The V and J ends lost 2 bases and 2 bases respectively, with 9 bases between them. Germline values: CDR1 SGHTA, CDR2 FQGTGA. This CDR3 contains 15 residues.

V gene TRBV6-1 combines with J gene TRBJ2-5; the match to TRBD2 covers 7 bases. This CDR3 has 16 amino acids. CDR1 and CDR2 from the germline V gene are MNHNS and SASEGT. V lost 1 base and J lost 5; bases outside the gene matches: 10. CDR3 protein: CASSEVPWAGVETQYF. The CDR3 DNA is TGTGCCAGCAGTGAAGTGCCCTGGGCGGGAGTTGAGACCCAGTACTTC.

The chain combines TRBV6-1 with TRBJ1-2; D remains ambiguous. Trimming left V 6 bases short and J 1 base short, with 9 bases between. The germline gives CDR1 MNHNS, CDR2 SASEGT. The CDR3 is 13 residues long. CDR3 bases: TGTGCCAGCAGGGAAACGGATAACTATGGCTACACCTTC. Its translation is CASRETDNYGYTF.

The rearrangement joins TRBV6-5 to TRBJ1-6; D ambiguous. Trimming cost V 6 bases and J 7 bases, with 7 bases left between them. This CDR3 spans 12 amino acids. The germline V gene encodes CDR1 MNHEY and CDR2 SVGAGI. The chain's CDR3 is CASRDNNSPLHF. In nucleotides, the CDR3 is TGTGCCAGCAGAGACAACAATTCACCCCTCCACTTT.

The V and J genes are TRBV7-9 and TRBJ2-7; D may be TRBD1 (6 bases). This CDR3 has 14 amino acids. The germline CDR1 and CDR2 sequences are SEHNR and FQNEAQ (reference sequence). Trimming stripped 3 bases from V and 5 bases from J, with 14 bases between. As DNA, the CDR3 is TGTGCCAGCAGCTTCCTACAGGGTCGCCACGAGCAGTACTTC. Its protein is CASSFLQGRHEQYF.

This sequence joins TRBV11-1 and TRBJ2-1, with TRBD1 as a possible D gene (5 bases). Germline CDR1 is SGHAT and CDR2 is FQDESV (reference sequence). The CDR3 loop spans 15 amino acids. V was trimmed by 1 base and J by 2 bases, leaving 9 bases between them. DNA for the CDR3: TGTGCCAGCAGCTTAGACAGGAAAGCCTACAATGAGCAGTTCTTC. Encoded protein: CASSLDRKAYNEQFF.

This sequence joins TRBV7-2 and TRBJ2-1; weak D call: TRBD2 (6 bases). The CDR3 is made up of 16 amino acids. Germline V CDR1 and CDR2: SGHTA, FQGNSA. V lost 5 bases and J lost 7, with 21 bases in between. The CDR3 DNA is TGTGCCAGCAGCCCCCGTCGTGTCGGGAGTCGGAATGAGCAGTTCTTC. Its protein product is CASSPRRVGSRNEQFF.

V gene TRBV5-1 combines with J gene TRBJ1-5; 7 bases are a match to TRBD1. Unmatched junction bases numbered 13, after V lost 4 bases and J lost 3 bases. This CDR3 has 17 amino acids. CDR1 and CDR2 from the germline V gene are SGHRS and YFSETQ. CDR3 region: CASSRKCRDSYNQPQHF. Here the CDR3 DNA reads TGCGCCAGCAGCCGCAAATGCCGGGACAGCTACAATCAGCCCCAGCATTTT.

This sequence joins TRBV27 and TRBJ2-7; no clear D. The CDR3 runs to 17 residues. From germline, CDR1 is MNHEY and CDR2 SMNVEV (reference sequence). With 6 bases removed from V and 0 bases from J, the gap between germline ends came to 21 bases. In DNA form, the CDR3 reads TGTGCCAGCAGAGAATTGGGGATACATTCAAGCTCCTACGAGCAGTACTTC. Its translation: CASRELGIHSSSYEQYF.

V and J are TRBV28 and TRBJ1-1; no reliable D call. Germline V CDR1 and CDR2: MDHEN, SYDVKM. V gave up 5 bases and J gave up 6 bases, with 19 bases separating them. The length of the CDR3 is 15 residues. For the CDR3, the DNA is TGTGCCAGCAGTCCATCCGGCGGGATGATCCCTGAAGCTTTCTTT. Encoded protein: CASSPSGGMIPEAFF.

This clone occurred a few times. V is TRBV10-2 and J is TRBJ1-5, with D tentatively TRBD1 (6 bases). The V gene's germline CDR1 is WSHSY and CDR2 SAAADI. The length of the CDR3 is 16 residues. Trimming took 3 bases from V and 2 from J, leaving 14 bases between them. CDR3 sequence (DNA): TGCGCCAGCAGTGACGTGGGGGGCACGGGCAATCAGCCCCAGCATTTT. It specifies CASSDVGGTGNQPQHF.

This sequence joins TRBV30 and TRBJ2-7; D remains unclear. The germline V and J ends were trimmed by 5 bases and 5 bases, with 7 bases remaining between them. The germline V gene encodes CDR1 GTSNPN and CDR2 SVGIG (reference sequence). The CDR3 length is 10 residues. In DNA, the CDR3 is TGTGCCTGGGGCTTGAACGAGCAGTACTTC. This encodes CAWGLNEQYF.

In DNA, the CDR3 is TGTGCCAGTAGTATAGACCCGCAGATGGGACAGCCCCAGCATTTT. As protein: CASSIDPQMGQPQHF. The chain couples TRBV19 to TRBJ1-5; D is unresolved. Trimming pared 0 bases from V and 7 bases from J, leaving 13 bases between. CDR1 is LNHDA, CDR2 SQIVND, per germline (reference sequence). This CDR3 is built from 15 residues. The whole variable domain, remainder taken from reference TRBV19 and TRBJ1-5, is DGGITQSPKYLFRKEGQNVTLSCEQNLNHDAMYWYRQDPGQGLRLIYYSQIVNDFQKGDIAEGYSVSREKKESFPLTVTSAQKNPTAFYLCASSIDPQMGQPQHFGDGTRLSIL.

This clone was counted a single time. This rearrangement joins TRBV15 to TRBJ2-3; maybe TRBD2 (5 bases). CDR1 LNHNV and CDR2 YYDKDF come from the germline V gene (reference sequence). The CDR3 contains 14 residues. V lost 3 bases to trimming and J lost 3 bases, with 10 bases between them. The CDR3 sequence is CATSSGRGTDTQYF. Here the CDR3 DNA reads TGTGCCACCAGCAGTGGCCGAGGGACAGATACGCAGTATTTT.

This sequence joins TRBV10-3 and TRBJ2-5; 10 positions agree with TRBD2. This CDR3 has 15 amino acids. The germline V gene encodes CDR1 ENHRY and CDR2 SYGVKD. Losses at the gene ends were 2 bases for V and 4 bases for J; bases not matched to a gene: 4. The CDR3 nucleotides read TGTGCCATCAGTGAGGGGACTAGCGCCCGAGAGACCCAGTACTTC. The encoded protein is CAISEGTSARETQYF.

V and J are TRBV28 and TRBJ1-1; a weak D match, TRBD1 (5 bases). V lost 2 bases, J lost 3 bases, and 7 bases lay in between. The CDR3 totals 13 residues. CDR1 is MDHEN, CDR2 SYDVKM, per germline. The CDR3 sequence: CASSLSRDTEAFF. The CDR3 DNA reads TGTGCCAGCAGTTTAAGCAGGGACACTGAAGCTTTCTTT. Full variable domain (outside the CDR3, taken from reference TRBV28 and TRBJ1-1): DVKVTQSSRYLVKRTGEKVFLECVQDMDHENMFWYRQDPGLGLRLIYFSYDVKMKEKGDIPEGYSVSREKKERFSLILESASTNQTSMYLCASSLSRDTEAFFGQGTRLTVV.

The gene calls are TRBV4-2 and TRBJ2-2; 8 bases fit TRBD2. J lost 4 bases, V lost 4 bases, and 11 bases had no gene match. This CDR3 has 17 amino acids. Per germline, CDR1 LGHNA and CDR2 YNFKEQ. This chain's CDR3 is CASSLPGGGTVTGELFF. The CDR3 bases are TGTGCCAGCAGCCTCCCCGGGGGGGGCACGGTCACCGGGGAGCTGTTTTTT.

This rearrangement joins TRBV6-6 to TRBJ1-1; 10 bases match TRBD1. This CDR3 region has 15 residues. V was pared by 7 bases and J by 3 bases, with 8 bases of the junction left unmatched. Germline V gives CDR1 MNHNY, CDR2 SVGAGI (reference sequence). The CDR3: CASKIRTGGDTEAFF. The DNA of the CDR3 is TGTGCCAGCAAAATAAGGACAGGGGGGGACACTGAAGCTTTCTTT.